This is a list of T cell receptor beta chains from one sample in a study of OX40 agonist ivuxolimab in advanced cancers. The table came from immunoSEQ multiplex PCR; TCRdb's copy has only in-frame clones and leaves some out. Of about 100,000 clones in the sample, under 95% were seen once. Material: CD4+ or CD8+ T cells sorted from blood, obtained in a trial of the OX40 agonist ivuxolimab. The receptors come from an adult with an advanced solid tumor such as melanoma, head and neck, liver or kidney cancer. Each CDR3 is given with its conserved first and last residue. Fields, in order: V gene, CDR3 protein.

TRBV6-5	CASSYSSGDQPQHF
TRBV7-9	CASSLAALSSEGQYF
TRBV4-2	CASSQGVQGSYEQYF
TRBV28	CASSLVGGAKNIQYF
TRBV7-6	CASSLGSSTDTQYF
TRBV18	CASSPIRDLAKNIQYF
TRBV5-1	CASSLVSGPNEKLFF
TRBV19	CASSIGSSGTISYEQYF
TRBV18	CASSPERDYGYTF
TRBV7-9	CASSPIGPYEQYF
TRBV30	CAWYRDRYGYTF
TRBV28	CAGNSGRAPDTQYF
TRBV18	CASSPLAGGNNEQFF
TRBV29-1	CSVEGTETYGYTF
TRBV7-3	CASSSDRGELFF
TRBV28	CASSSLGLAGGPGGETQYF
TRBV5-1	CASSLDLSSSGNTIYF
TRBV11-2	CASSLRGLEIYEQYF